Listed here is a single TCR beta chain. This specimen belongs to a study of shared clonotypes between healthy human individuals. Profiled with immunoSEQ multiplex PCR; TCRdb holds only in-frame clones, not every one. This table has 2,500,000 or so clones, just over 90% appearing once. This CDR3 contains 13 residues. With 5 bases clipped from V and 13 bases from J, the junction kept 7 bases outside the gene matches. CDR1 is MNHEY, CDR2 SVGAGI, per germline. The chain combines TRBV6-5 with TRBJ1-6, with TRBD1 matching over 8 bases. Specimen: naive CD4+ T cells sorted from blood. The sample's subset: CD45RA+ positively selected. This receptor was identified in a man younger than 30 in good health. CDR3 loop: CASSERDRTPLHF. CDR3 bases: TGTGCCAGCAGTGAAAGGGACAGGACTCCCCTCCACTTT.